This T cell receptor (beta chain) was profiled in a study of CD8 T cells in Susac syndrome. The authors reverse transcribed roughly 0.5 to 1 ug RNA with random hexamers. Across 54 Vbeta and 13 Jbeta, immunoSEQ multiplex PCR amplified TCR beta CDR3. Via MiXCR, TCRdb re-called the immunoSEQ multiplex PCR reads, giving one row per CDR3 protein. The data show 150,000 to 160,000 distinct CDR3 sequences, approximately 94% seen once. This clonotype was found once. The multiple sclerosis control group consisted of treatment-naive patients whose relapsing-remitting disease, which was either stable or active, fulfilled revised McDonald criteria. FACS was used to enrich TEMRA cells, whereas the CD8+ and CD4+ T cells were obtained by negative isolation. Looked up from germline, CDR1 is MDHEN and CDR2 is SYDVKM. CDR3 length: 15 residues. Trimming removed 5 bases at V and 4 bases at J, with 17 bases between.

This TCR derives from a human donor with multiple sclerosis. The chain couples TRBV28 to TRBJ2-5; the D call may be TRBD1 or TRBD2 (6 bases each). Sequenced: CD8+ T cells from PBMCs. CDR3 residues: CASSPEPGGSETQYF. The CDR3 DNA sequence: TGTGCCAGCAGTCCGGAGCCCGGGGGCTCAGAGACCCAGTACTTC.